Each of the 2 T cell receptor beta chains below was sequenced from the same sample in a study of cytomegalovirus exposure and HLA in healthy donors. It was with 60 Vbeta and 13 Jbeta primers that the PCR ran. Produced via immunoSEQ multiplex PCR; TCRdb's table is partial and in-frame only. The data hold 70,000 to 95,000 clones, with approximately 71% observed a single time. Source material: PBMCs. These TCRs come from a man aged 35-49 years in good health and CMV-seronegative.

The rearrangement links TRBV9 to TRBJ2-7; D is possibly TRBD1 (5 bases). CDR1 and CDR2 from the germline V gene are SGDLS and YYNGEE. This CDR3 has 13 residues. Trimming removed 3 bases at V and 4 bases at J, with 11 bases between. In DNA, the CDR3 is TGTGCCAGCAGCGGGGGCGACGGTTACGAGCAGTACTTC. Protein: CASSGGDGYEQYF. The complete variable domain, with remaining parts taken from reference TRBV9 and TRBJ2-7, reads DSGVTQTPKHLITATGQRVTLRCSPRSGDLSVYWYQQSLDQGLQFLIQYYNGEERAKGNILERFSAQQFPDLHSELNLSSLELGDSALYFCASSGGDGYEQYFGPGTRLTVT.

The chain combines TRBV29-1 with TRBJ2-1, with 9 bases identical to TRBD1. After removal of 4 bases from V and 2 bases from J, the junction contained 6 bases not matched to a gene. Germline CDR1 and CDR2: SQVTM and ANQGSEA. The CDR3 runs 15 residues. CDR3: CSVGPRQGAYNEQFF. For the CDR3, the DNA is TGCAGCGTTGGTCCCCGACAGGGGGCCTACAATGAGCAGTTCTTC.